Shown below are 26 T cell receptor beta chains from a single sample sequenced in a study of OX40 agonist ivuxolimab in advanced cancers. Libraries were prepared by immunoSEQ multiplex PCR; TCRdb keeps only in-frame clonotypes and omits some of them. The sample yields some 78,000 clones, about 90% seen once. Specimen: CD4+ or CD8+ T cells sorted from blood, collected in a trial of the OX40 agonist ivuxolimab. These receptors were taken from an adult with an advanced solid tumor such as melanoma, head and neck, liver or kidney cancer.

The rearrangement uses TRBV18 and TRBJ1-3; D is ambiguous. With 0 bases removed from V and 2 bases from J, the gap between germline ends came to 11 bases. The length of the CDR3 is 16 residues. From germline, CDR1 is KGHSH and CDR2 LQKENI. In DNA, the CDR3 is TGTGCCAGCTCACCACCTGGACTGTTAACTGGAAACACCATATATTTT. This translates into CASSPPGLLTGNTIYF.

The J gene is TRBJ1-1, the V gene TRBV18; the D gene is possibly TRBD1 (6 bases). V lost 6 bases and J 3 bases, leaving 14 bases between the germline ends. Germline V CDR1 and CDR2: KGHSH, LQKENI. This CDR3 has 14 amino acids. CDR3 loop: CASSPTGKDTEAFF. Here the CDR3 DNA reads TGTGCCAGCTCTCCTACAGGGAAAGACACTGAAGCTTTCTTT.

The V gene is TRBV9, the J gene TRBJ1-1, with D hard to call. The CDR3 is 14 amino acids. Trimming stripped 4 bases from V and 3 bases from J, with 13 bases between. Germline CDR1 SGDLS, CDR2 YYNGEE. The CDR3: CASSPGGWDTEAFF. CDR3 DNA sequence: TGTGCCAGCAGCCCGGGCGGTTGGGACACTGAAGCTTTCTTT. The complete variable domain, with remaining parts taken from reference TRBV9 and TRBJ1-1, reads DSGVTQTPKHLITATGQRVTLRCSPRSGDLSVYWYQQSLDQGLQFLIQYYNGEERAKGNILERFSAQQFPDLHSELNLSSLELGDSALYFCASSPGGWDTEAFFGQGTRLTVV.

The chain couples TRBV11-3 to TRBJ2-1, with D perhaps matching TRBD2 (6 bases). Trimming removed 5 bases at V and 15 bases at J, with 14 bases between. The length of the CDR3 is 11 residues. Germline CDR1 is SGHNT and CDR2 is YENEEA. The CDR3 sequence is CASSDGTLSFF. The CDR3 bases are TGTGCCAGCAGCGACGGGACTTTGTCGTTCTTC.

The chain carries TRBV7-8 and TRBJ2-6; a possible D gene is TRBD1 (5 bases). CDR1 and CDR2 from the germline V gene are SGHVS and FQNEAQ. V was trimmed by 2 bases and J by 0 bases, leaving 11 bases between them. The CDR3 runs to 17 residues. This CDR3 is CASSLQGALSGANVLTF. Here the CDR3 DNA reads TGTGCCAGCAGCTTACAGGGCGCCCTCTCTGGGGCCAACGTCCTGACTTTC. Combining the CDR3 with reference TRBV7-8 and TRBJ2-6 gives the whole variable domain GAGVSQSPRYKVAKRGQDVALRCDPISGHVSLFWYQQALGQGPEFLTYFQNEAQLDKSGLPSDRFFAERPEGSVSTLKIQRTQQEDSAVYLCASSLQGALSGANVLTFGAGSRLTVL.

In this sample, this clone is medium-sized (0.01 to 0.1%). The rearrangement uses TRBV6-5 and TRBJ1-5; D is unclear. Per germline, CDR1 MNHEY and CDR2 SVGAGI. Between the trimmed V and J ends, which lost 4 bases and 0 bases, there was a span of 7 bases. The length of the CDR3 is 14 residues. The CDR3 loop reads CASSLQASNQPQHF. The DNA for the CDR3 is TGTGCCAGCAGTTTACAAGCTAGCAATCAGCCCCAGCATTTT.

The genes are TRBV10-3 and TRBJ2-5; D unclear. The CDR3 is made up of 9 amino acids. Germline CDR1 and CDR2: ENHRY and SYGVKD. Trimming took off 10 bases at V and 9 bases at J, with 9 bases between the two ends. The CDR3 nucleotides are TGTGCCAGAGGTGTGGCCCAGTACTTC. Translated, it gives CARGVAQYF.

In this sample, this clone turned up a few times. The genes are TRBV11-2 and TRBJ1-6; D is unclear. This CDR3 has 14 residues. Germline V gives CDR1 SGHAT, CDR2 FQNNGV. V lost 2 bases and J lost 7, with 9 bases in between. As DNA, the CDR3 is TGTGCCAGCAGCTTAAAATACGGGAATTCACCCCTCCACTTT. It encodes CASSLKYGNSPLHF.

The CDR3 sequence: CAISEWRRSSYEQYF. DNA of the CDR3: TGTGCCATCAGTGAGTGGCGGAGGAGCTCCTACGAGCAGTACTTC. V and J are TRBV10-3 and TRBJ2-7; possibly TRBD2 for D (5 bases). Germline V CDR1 and CDR2: ENHRY, SYGVKD. This CDR3 has 15 residues. The V end was cut by 1 base, the J end by 0 bases, with 10 bases between.

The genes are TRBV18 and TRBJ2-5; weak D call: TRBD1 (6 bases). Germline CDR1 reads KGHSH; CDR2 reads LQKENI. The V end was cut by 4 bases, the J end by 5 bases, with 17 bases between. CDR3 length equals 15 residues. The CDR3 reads CASSRLQGKVETQYF. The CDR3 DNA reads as TGTGCCAGCTCACGACTTCAGGGGAAGGTTGAGACCCAGTACTTC.

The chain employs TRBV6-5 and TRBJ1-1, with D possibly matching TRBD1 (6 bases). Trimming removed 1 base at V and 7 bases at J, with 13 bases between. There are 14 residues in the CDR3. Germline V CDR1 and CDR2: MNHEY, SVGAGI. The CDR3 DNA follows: TGTGCCAGCAGTTACTTTGGGGGGCCGGGTGAAGCTTTCTTT. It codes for CASSYFGGPGEAFF.

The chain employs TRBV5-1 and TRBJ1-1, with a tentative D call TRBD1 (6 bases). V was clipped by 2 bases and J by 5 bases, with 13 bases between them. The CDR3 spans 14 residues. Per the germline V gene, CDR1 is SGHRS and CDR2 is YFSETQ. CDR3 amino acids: CASSFGGRGTEAFF. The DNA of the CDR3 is TGCGCCAGCAGCTTCGGGGGCCGAGGTACTGAAGCTTTCTTT.

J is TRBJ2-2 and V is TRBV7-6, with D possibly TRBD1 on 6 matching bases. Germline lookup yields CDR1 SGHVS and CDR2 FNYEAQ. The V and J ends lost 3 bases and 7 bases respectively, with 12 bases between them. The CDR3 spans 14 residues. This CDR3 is CASSLAGVGGELFF. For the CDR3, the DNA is TGTGCCAGCAGCTTGGCAGGGGTAGGCGGGGAGCTGTTTTTT.

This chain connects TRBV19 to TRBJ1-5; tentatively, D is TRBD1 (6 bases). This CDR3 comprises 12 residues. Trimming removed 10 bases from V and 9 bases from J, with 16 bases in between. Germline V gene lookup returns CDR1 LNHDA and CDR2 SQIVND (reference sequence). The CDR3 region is CATTRGAGPQHF. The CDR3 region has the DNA TGTGCCACCACCCGGGGGGCCGGGCCCCAGCATTTT.

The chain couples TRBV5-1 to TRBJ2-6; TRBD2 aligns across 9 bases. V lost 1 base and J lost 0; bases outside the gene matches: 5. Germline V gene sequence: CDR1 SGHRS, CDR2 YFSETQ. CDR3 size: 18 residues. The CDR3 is CASSLPMTSGSGANVLTF. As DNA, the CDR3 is TGCGCCAGCAGCTTGCCGATGACTAGCGGCTCTGGGGCCAACGTCCTGACTTTC.

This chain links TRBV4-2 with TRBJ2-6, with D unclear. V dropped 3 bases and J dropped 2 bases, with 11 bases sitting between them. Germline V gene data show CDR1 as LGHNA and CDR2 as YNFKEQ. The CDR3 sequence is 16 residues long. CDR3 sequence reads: CASSQPPGAGANVLTF. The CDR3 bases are TGTGCCAGCAGCCAGCCTCCTGGGGCTGGGGCCAACGTCCTGACTTTC.

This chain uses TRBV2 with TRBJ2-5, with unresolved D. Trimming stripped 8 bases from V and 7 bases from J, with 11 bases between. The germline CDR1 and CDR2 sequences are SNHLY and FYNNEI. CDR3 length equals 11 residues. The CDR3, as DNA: TGTGCCAGCGACTTTGGCGGGACCCAGTACTTC. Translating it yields CASDFGGTQYF.

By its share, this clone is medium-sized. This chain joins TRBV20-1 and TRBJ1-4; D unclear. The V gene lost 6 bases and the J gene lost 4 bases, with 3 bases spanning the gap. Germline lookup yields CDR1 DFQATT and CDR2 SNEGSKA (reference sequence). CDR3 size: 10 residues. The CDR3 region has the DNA TGCAGTGCCGGTAATGAAAAACTGTTTTTT. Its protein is CSAGNEKLFF.

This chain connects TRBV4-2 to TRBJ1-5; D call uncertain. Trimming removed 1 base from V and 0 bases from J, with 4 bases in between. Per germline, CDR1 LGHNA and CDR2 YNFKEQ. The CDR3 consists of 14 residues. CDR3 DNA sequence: TGTGCCAGCAGCCAAGGACGTAGCAATCAGCCCCAGCATTTT. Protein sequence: CASSQGRSNQPQHF.

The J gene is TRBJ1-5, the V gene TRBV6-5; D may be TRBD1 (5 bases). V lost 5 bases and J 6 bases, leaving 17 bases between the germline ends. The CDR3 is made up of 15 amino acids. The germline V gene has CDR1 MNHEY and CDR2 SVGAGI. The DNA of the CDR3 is TGTGCCAGCAGTCCACGGGGTCAGGGAGGTCAGCCCCAGCATTTT. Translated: CASSPRGQGGQPQHF.

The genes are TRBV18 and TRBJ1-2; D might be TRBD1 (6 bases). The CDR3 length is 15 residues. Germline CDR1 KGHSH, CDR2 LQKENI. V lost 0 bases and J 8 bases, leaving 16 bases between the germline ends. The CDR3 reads CASSPPRGSFRGYTF. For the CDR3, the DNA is TGTGCCAGCTCACCACCCAGGGGATCCTTTAGAGGCTACACCTTC.

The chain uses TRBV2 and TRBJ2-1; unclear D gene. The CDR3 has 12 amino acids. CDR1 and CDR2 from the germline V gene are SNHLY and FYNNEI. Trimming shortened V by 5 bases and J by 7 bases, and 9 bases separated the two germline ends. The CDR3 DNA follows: TGTGCCAGCAGTTCCGAGTTTAATGAGCAGTTCTTC. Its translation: CASSSEFNEQFF.

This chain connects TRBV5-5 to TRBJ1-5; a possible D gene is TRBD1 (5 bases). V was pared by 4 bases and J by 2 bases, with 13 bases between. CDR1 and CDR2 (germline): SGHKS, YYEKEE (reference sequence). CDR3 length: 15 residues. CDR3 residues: CASSRAGVGNQPQHF. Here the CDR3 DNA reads TGTGCCAGCAGCCGTGCGGGGGTTGGCAATCAGCCCCAGCATTTT.

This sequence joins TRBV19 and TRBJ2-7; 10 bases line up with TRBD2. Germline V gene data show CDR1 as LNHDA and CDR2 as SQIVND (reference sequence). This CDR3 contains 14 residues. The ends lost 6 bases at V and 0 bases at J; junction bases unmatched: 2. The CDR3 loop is CASRLAGSSYEQYF. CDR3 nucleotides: TGTGCCAGTAGACTAGCGGGGTCCTCCTACGAGCAGTACTTC.

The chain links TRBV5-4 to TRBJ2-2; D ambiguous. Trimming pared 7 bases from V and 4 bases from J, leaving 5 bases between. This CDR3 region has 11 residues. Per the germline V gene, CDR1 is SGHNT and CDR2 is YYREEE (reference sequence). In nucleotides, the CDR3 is TGTGCCAGCCATGGCACCGGGGAGCTGTTTTTT. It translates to CASHGTGELFF. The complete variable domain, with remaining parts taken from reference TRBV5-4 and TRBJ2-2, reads ETGVTQSPTHLIKTRGQQVTLRCSSQSGHNTVSWYQQALGQGPQFIFQYYREEENGRGNFPPRFSGLQFPNYSSELNVNALELDDSALYLCASHGTGELFFGEGSRLTVL.

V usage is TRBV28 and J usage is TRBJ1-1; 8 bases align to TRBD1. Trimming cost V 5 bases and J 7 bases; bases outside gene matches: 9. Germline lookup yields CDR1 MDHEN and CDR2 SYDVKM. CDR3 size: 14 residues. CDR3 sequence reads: CASSLRDRKVEAFF. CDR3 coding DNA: TGTGCCAGCAGTCTTAGGGACAGGAAGGTTGAAGCTTTCTTT.